One sample yielded the 9 T cell receptor beta chains listed below, sequenced in a study of early T cells in non-severe SARS-CoV-2 infection. TCRdb recomputed calls from the 5' RACE reads with MiXCR, one row per CDR3 protein. The sample has tens of thousands of distinct CDR3 sequences, roughly 3.9% seen once. Sequences were obtained from whole blood. The receptors stem from an adult who was a healthcare worker with PCR-confirmed SARS-CoV-2 infection or an uninfected control (not recorded which).

This clonotype was recorded a few times. The chain uses TRBV7-9 and TRBJ2-4, with a weak D call TRBD2 (5 bases). The CDR3 is 14 residues long. The germline V gene has CDR1 SEHNR and CDR2 FQNEAQ (reference sequence). Between the trimmed V and J ends, which lost 8 bases and 10 bases, there was a span of 21 bases. The CDR3 region is CASSDPGSPWIQYF. The DNA of the CDR3 is TGTGCCAGCTCGGACCCGGGGTCTCCCTGGATTCAGTACTTC.

The J gene is TRBJ1-2, the V gene TRBV20-1, with D maybe TRBD1 (6 bases). The CDR3 has 13 amino acids. Trimming shortened V by 6 bases and J by 7 bases, and 18 bases separated the two germline ends. Germline lookup yields CDR1 DFQATT and CDR2 SNEGSKA (reference sequence). The CDR3 reads CSAPRGKAFGYTF. The CDR3, as DNA: TGCAGTGCGCCGAGGGGGAAAGCGTTTGGCTACACCTTC.

This clonotype was observed at least ten times. The V call is TRBV12-3 or TRBV12-4, the J call TRBJ2-3; D is uncertain. The ends were cut back, 4 bases at V and 2 bases at J, with 4 bases in the middle. The CDR3 loop spans 12 amino acids. Here the CDR3 reads CASSSHTDTQYF. The CDR3 bases are TGTGCCAGCAGTTCACACACAGATACGCAGTATTTT.

This clonotype was seen at least ten times. As DNA, the CDR3 is TGTGCCAGTAAGGGGGGGATTGCTACAGATACGCAGTATTTT. Its translation is CASKGGIATDTQYF. The gene calls are TRBV19 and TRBJ2-3, with a weak D call TRBD2 (7 bases). V was cut by 7 bases and J by 3 bases, with 14 bases left in between. The length of the CDR3 is 14 residues. Germline-derived CDR1 and CDR2 are LNHDA and SQIVND (reference sequence).

This clonotype came up a few times. This rearrangement joins TRBV12-3 or TRBV12-4 to TRBJ2-7; TRBD2 matches 8 bases. The CDR3 length is 14 residues. Trimming cost V 4 bases and J 3 bases; bases outside gene matches: 5. Here the CDR3 reads CASSWRGGNYEQYF. The CDR3 DNA reads as TGTGCCAGCAGTTGGCGCGGGGGGAACTACGAGCAGTACTTC.

The table lists this clonotype with many counts. The rearrangement links TRBV11-2 to TRBJ2-2; D uncertain. Trimming pared 5 bases from V and 2 bases from J, leaving 9 bases between. This CDR3 is 14 amino acids long. The V gene's germline CDR1 is SGHAT and CDR2 FQNNGV. In DNA, the CDR3 is TGTGCCAGCAGCCCAGGTCTTAACACCGGGGAGCTGTTTTTT. This sequence encodes CASSPGLNTGELFF.

The chain employs TRBV9 and TRBJ2-7; a possible D gene is TRBD2 (5 bases). V lost 1 base, J lost 3 bases, and 11 bases lay in between. The V gene's germline CDR1 is SGDLS and CDR2 YYNGEE. The CDR3 totals 14 residues. In DNA form, the CDR3 reads TGTGCCAGCAGCGTATCACCTGGGAGCTACGAGCAGTACTTC. It specifies CASSVSPGSYEQYF.

This clonotype was detected many times. This chain joins TRBV28 and TRBJ2-3; 11 nucleotides align to TRBD1. The V gene's germline CDR1 is MDHEN and CDR2 SYDVKM. The CDR3 has 17 residues. V lost 7 bases and J lost 0; bases outside the gene matches: 9. CDR3: CASTQPDRGPSTDTQYF. CDR3 DNA: TGTGCCAGCACCCAACCGGACAGGGGGCCGAGCACAGATACGCAGTATTTT.

This clonotype was recorded at least ten times. This chain connects TRBV9 to TRBJ2-3, with 14 bases identical to TRBD2. Per germline, CDR1 SGDLS and CDR2 YYNGEE. J was trimmed by 4 bases and V by 3 bases; bases with no gene match: 1. The CDR3 totals 15 residues. The CDR3 reads CASSGLAGGPDTQYF. The DNA of the CDR3 is TGTGCCAGCAGCGGACTAGCGGGAGGGCCAGATACGCAGTATTTT.